This is a list of T cell receptor beta chains from one sample in a study of OX40 agonist ivuxolimab in advanced cancers. Libraries were prepared by immunoSEQ multiplex PCR; TCRdb keeps only in-frame clonotypes and omits some of them. The table lists over 75,000 clones, about 90% of them singletons, with approximately 8.4% in the top ten. The sample here was CD4+ or CD8+ T cells sorted from blood, taken in a trial of the OX40 agonist ivuxolimab. The receptors derive from an adult with an advanced solid tumor such as melanoma, head and neck, liver or kidney cancer. CDR3s include the opening cysteine and the closing phenylalanine or tryptophan. The order of the fields is J gene, D gene, clone size, V gene, CDR3 protein, CDR3 DNA. The D gene is left open where the match is weak. The listing skips clone size in some rows; elsewhere it reads once, few, many or a size class.

j_gene: TRBJ2-7; d_gene: -; abundance: -; v_gene: TRBV27; CDR3aa: CASSFGDSSYEQYF; CDR3nt: TGTGCCAGCAGTTTCGGCGACAGTTCCTACGAGCAGTACTTC
j_gene: TRBJ2-1; d_gene: -; abundance: once; v_gene: TRBV5-6; CDR3aa: CASSARTTNEQFF; CDR3nt: TGTGCCAGCAGCGCCCGGACGACTAATGAGCAGTTCTTC
j_gene: TRBJ1-3; d_gene: -; abundance: -; v_gene: TRBV14; CDR3aa: CASSLLGGNTIYF; CDR3nt: TGTGCCAGCAGCCTGCTAGGTGGAAACACCATATATTTT
j_gene: TRBJ2-7; d_gene: TRBD1; abundance: few; v_gene: TRBV2; CDR3aa: CASSSGTGFWQYF; CDR3nt: TGTGCCAGCTCCTCCGGGACAGGGTTCTGGCAGTACTTC
j_gene: TRBJ2-1; d_gene: TRBD2; abundance: -; v_gene: TRBV4-1; CDR3aa: CASSQDSSGLGNEQFF; CDR3nt: TGCGCCAGCAGCCAAGATTCTAGCGGGCTCGGAAATGAGCAGTTCTTC
j_gene: TRBJ2-7; d_gene: TRBD1; abundance: once; v_gene: TRBV10-3; CDR3aa: CAISRDRSSYEQYF; CDR3nt: TGTGCCATCAGCCGGGACAGGAGCTCCTACGAGCAGTACTTC
j_gene: TRBJ2-5; d_gene: -; abundance: -; v_gene: TRBV28; CDR3aa: CASRPRGQYQETQYF; CDR3nt: TGTGCCAGCAGACCCCGTGGACAATATCAAGAGACCCAGTACTTC
j_gene: TRBJ2-1; d_gene: -; abundance: -; v_gene: TRBV5-1; CDR3aa: CASSLTNDYNEQFF; CDR3nt: TGCGCCAGCAGCTTGACGAACGATTACAATGAGCAGTTCTTC
j_gene: TRBJ2-5; d_gene: -; abundance: -; v_gene: TRBV5-1; CDR3aa: CASSLGGFQETQYF; CDR3nt: TGCGCCAGCAGCTTGGGTGGGTTCCAAGAGACCCAGTACTTC
j_gene: TRBJ1-1; d_gene: -; abundance: -; v_gene: TRBV20-1; CDR3aa: CSAPTAGEAFF; CDR3nt: TGCAGTGCTCCAACAGCGGGTGAAGCTTTCTTT
j_gene: TRBJ1-2; d_gene: -; abundance: -; v_gene: TRBV6-6; CDR3aa: CASSSKQHRNYGYTF; CDR3nt: TGTGCCAGCAGTTCAAAACAGCATCGGAACTATGGCTACACCTTC
j_gene: TRBJ2-1; d_gene: TRBD2; abundance: -; v_gene: TRBV28; CDR3aa: CASSPLADSYNEQFF; CDR3nt: TGTGCCAGCAGTCCGCTAGCGGACTCCTACAATGAGCAGTTCTTC
j_gene: TRBJ2-7; d_gene: -; abundance: -; v_gene: TRBV9; CDR3aa: CASSVSVGGAYEQYF; CDR3nt: TGTGCCAGCAGCGTCTCTGTTGGGGGAGCCTACGAGCAGTACTTC
j_gene: TRBJ1-4; d_gene: -; abundance: -; v_gene: TRBV30; CDR3aa: CAWSPATGKLFF; CDR3nt: TGTGCCTGGAGTCCCGCGACCGGGAAACTGTTTTTT
j_gene: TRBJ2-7; d_gene: -; abundance: -; v_gene: TRBV2; CDR3aa: CASSGRARGSEQYF; CDR3nt: TGTGCCAGCTCTGGCAGGGCCCGGGGAAGTGAGCAGTACTTC
j_gene: TRBJ2-7; d_gene: -; abundance: -; v_gene: TRBV6-5; CDR3aa: CASSLSDSTYEQYF; CDR3nt: TGTGCCAGCAGCCTAAGCGACAGTACCTACGAGCAGTACTTC
j_gene: TRBJ2-7; d_gene: -; abundance: -; v_gene: TRBV11-3; CDR3aa: CASSLWDNGYEQYF; CDR3nt: TGTGCCAGCAGCTTGTGGGACAATGGCTACGAGCAGTACTTC
j_gene: TRBJ2-7; d_gene: -; abundance: few; v_gene: TRBV2; CDR3aa: CASSGQYEQYF; CDR3nt: TGTGCCAGCAGTGGTCAATACGAGCAGTACTTC
j_gene: TRBJ2-5; d_gene: -; abundance: -; v_gene: TRBV27; CDR3aa: CASTGETQYF; CDR3nt: TGTGCCAGCACCGGGGAGACCCAGTACTTC
j_gene: TRBJ2-5; d_gene: -; abundance: -; v_gene: TRBV15; CDR3aa: CATAWGGIGEQYF; CDR3nt: TGTGCCACCGCCTGGGGCGGGATAGGGGAGCAGTACTTC
j_gene: TRBJ2-7; d_gene: -; abundance: -; v_gene: TRBV27; CDR3aa: CASSPIAGTPYEQYF; CDR3nt: TGTGCCAGCAGTCCAATCGCTGGTACGCCTTACGAGCAGTACTTC
j_gene: TRBJ1-1; d_gene: -; abundance: -; v_gene: TRBV5-1; CDR3aa: CASSFDFNTEAFF; CDR3nt: TGCGCCAGCAGCTTCGACTTTAACACTGAAGCTTTCTTT
j_gene: TRBJ1-1; d_gene: TRBD1; abundance: -; v_gene: TRBV10-3; CDR3aa: CAINGGQGQTEAFF; CDR3nt: TGTGCCATCAATGGGGGACAGGGTCAGACTGAAGCTTTCTTT
j_gene: TRBJ2-2; d_gene: -; abundance: -; v_gene: TRBV7-9; CDR3aa: CASSRHVRELFF; CDR3nt: TGTGCCAGCAGCCGGCACGTGAGGGAGCTGTTTTTT
j_gene: TRBJ1-4; d_gene: -; abundance: once; v_gene: TRBV9; CDR3aa: CASSVSLAGPADIGEKLFF; CDR3nt: TGTGCCAGCAGCGTAAGCCTCGCGGGGCCAGCAGACATAGGCGAAAAACTGTTTTTT
j_gene: TRBJ1-1; d_gene: -; abundance: -; v_gene: TRBV27; CDR3aa: CASTGRTEAFF; CDR3nt: TGTGCCAGCACGGGTCGGACTGAAGCTTTCTTT
j_gene: TRBJ2-1; d_gene: -; abundance: once; v_gene: TRBV5-1; CDR3aa: CASSLAALTYNEQFF; CDR3nt: TGCGCCAGCAGCTTGGCCGCATTAACTTACAATGAGCAGTTCTTC